This record covers a single T cell receptor beta chain. A junction boundary mismatches the germline segment, possibly from a read error. The data originate from a study of glioma-infiltrating T cells. Germline values: CDR1 MGHRA, CDR2 YSYEKL. The CDR3 loop spans 16 amino acids. Using RNA template, CDR3s of TCR alpha and beta were amplified with iRepertoire arm-PCR. One entry per CDR3 protein results from TCRdb running MiXCR on the multiplex PCR reads. This table holds around 390,000 distinct CDR3 sequences, around 38% found once. Sequenced: glioma tissue, nonneoplastic brain tissue, or PBMCs (not recorded which). The source of this sequence is a human donor with low-grade glioma or glioblastoma, undergoing nonglioma brain surgery, or in good health (not recorded which). This chain uses TRBV4-1 with TRBJ2-3; 7 bases line up with TRBD2. CDR3 in DNA: TGCGCCAGAAGCCGTAACCTGGCGGGAGCGGCAGATACGCAGTATTTT. Residues: CARSRNLAGAADTQYF.